What follows are 29 T cell receptor beta chains derived from one specimen sequenced in a study of blood T cell repertoires in COVID-19. TCRdb's table, derived via immunoSEQ multiplex PCR, lists solely in-frame clones and lacks some. The sample shows approximately 150,000 clones, 80% to 90% of them seen only once. Sequencing input: peripheral blood. The receptors originated from a woman between 55 and 75 years old with acute or convalescent COVID-19.

This chain uses TRBV3-1 (or the pseudogene TRBV3-2) with TRBJ2-7; 12 bases agree with TRBD2. V shed 1 base, J shed 7 bases, and the junction held 2 bases outside the gene matches. The germline gives CDR1 LGHDT, CDR2 YNNKEL (reference sequence). The CDR3 is 14 residues long. CDR3 sequence: CASSQGGLAGEQYF. DNA for the CDR3: TGTGCCAGCAGCCAAGGCGGACTAGCGGGAGAGCAGTACTTC.

The V call is TRBV12-5, the J call TRBJ1-3; TRBD1 matches 7 bases. Germline values: CDR1 LGHNT, CDR2 FRNRAP. The CDR3 runs 17 residues. Germline trimming cut 2 bases from V and 2 bases from J; bases unmatched to any gene: 9. DNA of the CDR3: TGTGCTAGTGGTTTGAAAACCGGGACAGAGACTGGAAACACCATATATTTT. It codes for CASGLKTGTETGNTIYF.

The chain is built from TRBV28 and TRBJ2-7; possible D gene TRBD2, 6 bases. The ends were cut back, 4 bases at V and 2 bases at J, with 12 bases in the middle. The CDR3 runs to 14 residues. From germline, CDR1 is MDHEN and CDR2 SYDVKM. Here the CDR3 DNA reads TGTGCCAGCAGTTCGCCGGGAGCAGCCTACGAGCAGTACTTC. It yields the protein CASSSPGAAYEQYF. Combining the CDR3 with reference TRBV28 and TRBJ2-7 gives the whole variable domain DVKVTQSSRYLVKRTGEKVFLECVQDMDHENMFWYRQDPGLGLRLIYFSYDVKMKEKGDIPEGYSVSREKKERFSLILESASTNQTSMYLCASSSPGAAYEQYFGPGTRLTVT.

CDR3 region: CASSQDPYQPQHF. CDR3 bases: TGCGCCAGCAGCCAAGACCCTTATCAGCCCCAGCATTTT. The chain joins TRBV4-1 to TRBJ1-5; D unclear. Trimming left V 0 bases short and J 5 bases short, with 5 bases between. Germline assignment: CDR1 MGHRA and CDR2 YSYEKL. The CDR3 loop spans 13 amino acids.

This clone was counted a single time. The chain carries TRBV4-3 and TRBJ2-1, with a weak D call TRBD1 (5 bases). Per germline, CDR1 LGHNA and CDR2 YSLEER. The CDR3 has 15 residues. With 0 bases removed from V and 8 bases from J, the gap between germline ends came to 14 bases. CDR3 coding DNA: TGCGCCAGCAGCCAAGATGGAAGGGGTCGGGATGAGCAGTTCTTC. As protein: CASSQDGRGRDEQFF.

This rearrangement joins TRBV19 to TRBJ2-2; 7 nucleotides match TRBD1. The ends lost 4 bases at V and 4 bases at J; junction bases unmatched: 3. The CDR3 totals 14 residues. Germline loops: CDR1 LNHDA, CDR2 SQIVND (reference sequence). The chain's CDR3 is CASSRPGGTGELFF. CDR3 sequence (DNA): TGTGCCAGTAGTAGACCAGGGGGCACCGGGGAGCTGTTTTTT. The variable domain in full, completed from reference TRBV19 and TRBJ2-2, reads DGGITQSPKYLFRKEGQNVTLSCEQNLNHDAMYWYRQDPGQGLRLIYYSQIVNDFQKGDIAEGYSVSREKKESFPLTVTSAQKNPTAFYLCASSRPGGTGELFFGEGSRLTVL.

The chain combines TRBV9 with TRBJ2-1; 14 bases line up with TRBD2. V lost 3 bases, J lost 8 bases, and 4 bases stayed unmatched. There are 15 residues in the CDR3. Germline V gene lookup returns CDR1 SGDLS and CDR2 YYNGEE. As DNA, the CDR3 is TGTGCCAGCAGCGAGACTAGCGGGGGGGCCTATGAGCAGTTCTTC. Amino acid sequence: CASSETSGGAYEQFF.

CDR3 in DNA: TGTGCCAGCAGTTACACGACTGTTGGACTCACAGATACGCAGTATTTT. It yields the protein CASSYTTVGLTDTQYF. The V call is TRBV6-2 or TRBV6-3, the J call TRBJ2-3; TRBD2 might be the D (5 bases). Germline V gene lookup returns CDR1 MNHEY and CDR2 SVGEGT. V was pared by 2 bases and J by 2 bases, with 14 bases between. There are 16 residues in the CDR3.

The chain couples TRBV12-3 or TRBV12-4 to TRBJ1-2; D is unresolved. This CDR3 is built from 13 residues. V lost 6 bases, J lost 1 base, and 9 bases lay in between. CDR3: CASSPSGNYGYTF. CDR3 bases: TGTGCCAGCAGCCCGAGTGGTAACTATGGCTACACCTTC.

This sequence joins TRBV6-5 and TRBJ1-5; D is perhaps TRBD1 (5 bases). CDR3 size: 15 residues. The V and J ends lost 0 bases and 1 base respectively, with 7 bases between them. Looked up from germline, CDR1 is MNHEY and CDR2 is SVGAGI. The CDR3 is CASSYSAGSNQPQHF. The DNA for the CDR3 is TGTGCCAGCAGTTACTCGGCAGGGAGCAATCAGCCCCAGCATTTT.

This chain uses TRBV27 with TRBJ2-3; unclear D gene. From germline, CDR1 is MNHEY and CDR2 SMNVEV (reference sequence). The length of the CDR3 is 14 residues. V was shortened by 3 bases and J by 6 bases, with 13 bases between the two germline ends. The CDR3 sequence: CASSLRFERDTQYF. CDR3 sequence (DNA): TGTGCCAGCAGTTTGAGGTTCGAACGGGATACGCAGTATTTT.

J is TRBJ2-2 and V is TRBV30, with 7 positions matching TRBD1. CDR1 and CDR2 (germline): GTSNPN, SVGIG (reference sequence). This CDR3 is 15 amino acids long. V trimming: 3 bases; J trimming: 4 bases; junction bases outside the gene matches: 8. The CDR3 region is CAWSTRGRGTGELFF. The CDR3 nucleotides are TGTGCCTGGAGCACCAGGGGGAGAGGCACCGGGGAGCTGTTTTTT.

This chain connects TRBV28 to TRBJ1-2; 9 bases align to TRBD1. After removal of 5 bases from V and 8 bases from J, the junction contained 24 bases not matched to a gene. The CDR3 covers 19 residues. Germline V gene data show CDR1 as MDHEN and CDR2 as SYDVKM. In DNA, the CDR3 is TGTGCCAGCAGTCTAACCCAAACTTCACACAGGGGGCGCTTAAAGGGCTACACCTTC. It codes for CASSLTQTSHRGRLKGYTF.

This clone was detected only once. The chain links TRBV9 to TRBJ2-7; 10 nucleotides line up with TRBD1. V shed 2 bases, J shed 4 bases, and the junction held 3 bases outside the gene matches. Germline V gene lookup returns CDR1 SGDLS and CDR2 YYNGEE. The CDR3 length is 14 residues. The CDR3 DNA is TGTGCCAGCAGCGTGACAGGGGGCGCATACGAGCAGTACTTC. Its protein product is CASSVTGGAYEQYF.

The chain recombines TRBV10-3 with TRBJ1-1; no definite D call. Per the germline V gene, CDR1 is ENHRY and CDR2 is SYGVKD. V lost 11 bases and J lost 1, with 14 bases in between. This CDR3 comprises 13 residues. The CDR3 nucleotides read TGTGCCGGTAGCGATAACTGGAACACTGAAGCTTTCTTT. The encoded protein is CAGSDNWNTEAFF.

The chain combines TRBV4-2 with TRBJ2-2; 16 bases are shared with TRBD2. V lost 5 bases to trimming and J lost 6 bases; unmatched junction nucleotides: 6. Germline V lookup: CDR1 LGHNA, CDR2 YNFKEQ. CDR3 length: 17 amino acids. As DNA, the CDR3 is TGTGCCAGCAGCGGGACTAGCGGGGGGGATGTCGCCGGGGAGCTGTTTTTT. It encodes CASSGTSGGDVAGELFF.

This chain links TRBV6-2 or TRBV6-3 with TRBJ1-2; 7 bases align to TRBD1. V shed 2 bases, J shed 7 bases, and the junction held 10 bases outside the gene matches. The CDR3 runs 15 residues. CDR1 is MNHEY and CDR2 is SVGEGT in the germline V gene. The CDR3 is CASSYRGRGSPGYTF. The CDR3 DNA is TGTGCCAGCAGTTACAGGGGGCGAGGTTCCCCTGGCTACACCTTC.

The gene calls are TRBV5-1 and TRBJ1-4; possibly TRBD1 for D (5 bases). Germline V lookup: CDR1 SGHRS, CDR2 YFSETQ. Trimming took 0 bases from V and 3 from J, leaving 12 bases between them. The CDR3 sequence is 16 residues long. CDR3 sequence reads: CASSLGVAGPNEKLFF. Here the CDR3 DNA reads TGCGCCAGCAGCTTGGGGGTGGCAGGGCCTAATGAAAAACTGTTTTTT.

This clone was observed once. The V and J genes are TRBV4-3 and TRBJ2-3; D remains unclear. Trimming removed 3 bases from V and 5 bases from J, with 9 bases in between. The germline CDR1 and CDR2 sequences are LGHNA and YSLEER. The CDR3 runs to 13 residues. The CDR3 bases are TGCGCCAGCAGCCAGAGGTCGTTAGATACGCAGTATTTT. It is translated as CASSQRSLDTQYF.

The chain links TRBV6-2 or TRBV6-3 to TRBJ2-5; D is unclear. Per the germline V gene, CDR1 is MNHEY and CDR2 is SVGEGT. Deletions cut 3 bases from V and 4 bases from J, with 15 bases between. This CDR3 spans 15 amino acids. The CDR3 sequence is CASSYIALDGETQYF. In nucleotides, the CDR3 is TGTGCCAGCAGTTATATAGCCCTAGATGGAGAGACCCAGTACTTC.

The chain employs TRBV5-5 and TRBJ1-6, with 9 bases matching TRBD1. In germline, CDR1 is SGHKS, CDR2 YYEKEE (reference sequence). Trimming removed 5 bases from V and 8 bases from J; junction bases left unmatched: 8. The CDR3 extends over 15 amino acids. CDR3 DNA: TGTGCCAGCAGTCAGTACAGGACAGGGGATTCACCCCTCCACTTT. Its protein product is CASSQYRTGDSPLHF.

V usage is TRBV5-8 and J usage is TRBJ2-7; 9 nucleotides align to TRBD1. J lost 1 base, V lost 4 bases, and 9 bases had no gene match. CDR1 is SGHTS and CDR2 is YDEGEE in the germline V gene. The CDR3 is 16 residues long. CDR3 in DNA: TGTGCCAGCAGCCCGGGGACAGGGCCCCTATCCTACGAGCAGTACTTC. The encoded protein is CASSPGTGPLSYEQYF.

This clone appeared a few times. The chain combines TRBV7-9 with TRBJ1-6; the D is unclear. With 1 base removed from V and 6 bases from J, the gap between germline ends came to 4 bases. CDR3 length equals 13 residues. CDR1 is SEHNR and CDR2 is FQNEAQ in the germline V gene (reference sequence). Written as DNA, the CDR3 is TGTGCCAGCAGCTTAGTATCTAATTCACCCCTCCACTTT. This translates into CASSLVSNSPLHF. The entire variable domain, with the rest obtained from reference TRBV7-9 and TRBJ1-6, is as follows: DTGVSQNPRHKITKRGQNVTFRCDPISEHNRLYWYRQTLGQGPEFLTYFQNEAQLEKSRLLSDRFSAERPKGSFSTLEIQRTEQGDSAMYLCASSLVSNSPLHFGNGTRLTVT.

This chain links TRBV28 with TRBJ2-7; D remains unclear. The CDR3 has 12 amino acids. The germline V gene has CDR1 MDHEN and CDR2 SYDVKM. V was pared by 6 bases and J by 7 bases, with 13 bases between. The CDR3 region has the DNA TGTGCCAGCAGCTCGACCGCTAGGGAGCAGTACTTC. Amino acids: CASSSTAREQYF. Drawing the rest from reference TRBV28 and TRBJ2-7, the complete variable domain is DVKVTQSSRYLVKRTGEKVFLECVQDMDHENMFWYRQDPGLGLRLIYFSYDVKMKEKGDIPEGYSVSREKKERFSLILESASTNQTSMYLCASSSTAREQYFGPGTRLTVT.

The chain is built from TRBV6-2 or TRBV6-3 and TRBJ2-5; possibly TRBD2 for D (6 bases). CDR3 length: 18 residues. Trimming took off 5 bases at V and 4 bases at J, with 26 bases between the two ends. Germline CDR1 is MNHEY and CDR2 is SVGEGT. This chain's CDR3 is CASSLRAGKGRGGETQYF. Here the CDR3 DNA reads TGTGCCAGCAGTCTCCGGGCTGGTAAGGGCCGGGGAGGAGAGACCCAGTACTTC.

This clone showed up just once. The chain is built from TRBV5-4 and TRBJ1-3, with D perhaps TRBD1 (6 bases). This CDR3 is 15 amino acids long. V lost 0 bases and J lost 5, with 12 bases in between. Germline V gene sequence: CDR1 SGHNT, CDR2 YYREEE (reference sequence). In DNA, the CDR3 is TGTGCCAGCAGCTTGGGGGAACAGGGCCGAAACACCATATATTTT. Translated, it gives CASSLGEQGRNTIYF.

The rearrangement links TRBV7-9 to TRBJ1-2, with 8 bases identical to TRBD1. The trim removed 1 base at V and 5 bases at J, leaving 15 bases unmatched. This CDR3 spans 18 amino acids. Germline V gene data show CDR1 as SEHNR and CDR2 as FQNEAQ (reference sequence). In DNA, the CDR3 is TGTGCCAGCAGCTTAGGGGGACAGGCTGTAGTCGAGAGGTATGGCTACACCTTC. This gives the protein CASSLGGQAVVERYGYTF.

The chain combines TRBV9 with TRBJ2-1; D is possibly TRBD1 (6 bases). V was clipped by 5 bases and J by 6 bases, with 18 bases between them. Germline CDR1 SGDLS, CDR2 YYNGEE. CDR3 length: 15 amino acids. CDR3 DNA sequence: TGTGCCAGCAGGGGGGCCGGACTGGCAACCAATGAGCAGTTCTTC. This gives the protein CASRGAGLATNEQFF. Together with reference TRBV9 and TRBJ2-1, the CDR3 gives the full variable domain: DSGVTQTPKHLITATGQRVTLRCSPRSGDLSVYWYQQSLDQGLQFLIQYYNGEERAKGNILERFSAQQFPDLHSELNLSSLELGDSALYFCASRGAGLATNEQFFGPGTRLTVL.

J is TRBJ2-5 and V is TRBV10-3; TRBD2 aligns across 10 bases. CDR1 ENHRY and CDR2 SYGVKD come from the germline V gene. The CDR3 loop spans 15 amino acids. V shed 10 bases and J 3 bases; nucleotides not matched to a gene: 11. The CDR3 spells CASTSGEGVEETQYF. The CDR3 DNA reads TGTGCCAGCACTAGCGGGGAAGGGGTTGAAGAGACCCAGTACTTC.